This T cell receptor beta chain was sequenced for a study of blood T cells in healthy people across ages. V gave up 2 bases and J gave up 2 bases, with 12 bases separating them. Germline loops: CDR1 MNHNS, CDR2 SASEGT. This CDR3 contains 15 residues. Every donor provided ten milliliters of peripheral blood. This clonotype was found a few times. Its antigen is not identified. Study conclusions and caveats: Possibly, changes in expanded clonotypes were confounded because donor CMV status was unknown. Per million T cells, TCR beta diversity dropped about linearly as age rose.

The authors ran a second PCR of roughly 6 to 12 cycles using a sample-barcoded 5' primer and a J-beta primer mix. TCRdb re-called the 5' RACE reads through MiXCR, storing one row per CDR3 protein. The table lists around 520,000 distinct CDR3 sequences, approximately 26% of them singletons, with 3% to 4% in the top ten. Separately, the same data were catalogued under a study of T cells of mothers and their children. This second study says: Researchers put all of the extracted RNA into cDNA synthesis, using 1.5 ug per 15 ul.

This chain joins TRBV6-1 and TRBJ2-5; D perhaps matches TRBD1 (6 bases). This receptor was taken from a boy between 2 and 10 years old in good health. What was sequenced was blood. Written as DNA, the CDR3 is TGTGCCAGCAGTGAATTTACAGGGCAACAAGAGACCCAGTACTTC. This encodes CASSEFTGQQETQYF.